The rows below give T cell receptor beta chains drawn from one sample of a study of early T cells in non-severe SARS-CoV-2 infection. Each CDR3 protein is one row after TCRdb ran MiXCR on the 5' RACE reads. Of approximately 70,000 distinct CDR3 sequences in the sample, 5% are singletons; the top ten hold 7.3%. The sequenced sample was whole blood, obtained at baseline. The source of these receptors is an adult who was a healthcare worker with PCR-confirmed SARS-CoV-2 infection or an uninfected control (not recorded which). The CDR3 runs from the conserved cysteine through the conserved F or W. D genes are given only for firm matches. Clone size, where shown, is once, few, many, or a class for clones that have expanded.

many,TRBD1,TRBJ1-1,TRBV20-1,TGCAGTGCCCGACAGGGGGCGAACTTTCGGAACACTGAAGCTTTCTTT,CSARQGANFRNTEAFF
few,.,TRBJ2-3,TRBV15,TGTGCCACCAGCAGAGATTCGGGCCTAGGAACAGATACGCAGTATTTT,CATSRDSGLGTDTQYF
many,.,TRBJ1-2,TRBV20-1,TGCAGTGCCCTTTCCGGGGGACGGGCCGGACTTGCTAACTATGGCTACACCTTC,CSALSGGRAGLANYGYTF
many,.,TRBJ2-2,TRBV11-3,TGTGCCAGCAGCCCGGCGAGGATAGGGGAGCTGTTTTTT,CASSPARIGELFF
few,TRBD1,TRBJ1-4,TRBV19,TGTGCCAGTAGTAAACAGGGGGCGAATGAAAAACTGTTTTTT,CASSKQGANEKLFF
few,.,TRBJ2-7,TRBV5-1,TGCGCCAGTACTGAGGGTACATGGTCCTACGAGCAGTACTTC,CASTEGTWSYEQYF
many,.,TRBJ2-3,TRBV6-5,TGTGCCAGCACACCCGCTAGCACAGATACGCAGTATTTT,CASTPASTDTQYF
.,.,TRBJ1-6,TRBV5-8,TGTGCCAGCAGCTATAGGACTCCGAATTCACCCCTCCACTTT,CASSYRTPNSPLHF
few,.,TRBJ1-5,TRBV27,TGTGCCAGCAGTTTATCGGCGGCAGGATACAATCAGCCCCAGCATTTT,CASSLSAAGYNQPQHF
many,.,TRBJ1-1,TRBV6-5,TGTGCCAGCAGAAGGAATCCGGACGCGAACACTGAAGCTTTCTTT,CASRRNPDANTEAFF
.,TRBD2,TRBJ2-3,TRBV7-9,TGTGCCAGCAGCCCTAGCGGGAGTTACACGGATACGCAGTATTTT,CASSPSGSYTDTQYF
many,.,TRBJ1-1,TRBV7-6,TGTGCCAGCAGCCTAAGGGCCAGCGGGAACACTGAAGCTTTCTTT,CASSLRASGNTEAFF
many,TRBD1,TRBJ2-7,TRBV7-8,TGTGCCAGCAGCTTAGCGCAGGGGGTGGGCTACGAGCAGTACTTC,CASSLAQGVGYEQYF
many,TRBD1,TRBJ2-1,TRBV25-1,TGTGCCAGCAGTGAATCGGTCGGAGGACAGGGTGTTCGTTTGGCGCAGTTCTTC,CASSESVGGQGVRLAQFF
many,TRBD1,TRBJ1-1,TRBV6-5,TGTGCCAGCAGTTACTCGACAGGGATGGGAACTGAAGCTTTCTTT,CASSYSTGMGTEAFF
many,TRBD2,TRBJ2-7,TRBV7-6,TGTGCCAGCAGCCCCGTAGCGGGAGGGATTTACGAGCAGTACTTC,CASSPVAGGIYEQYF
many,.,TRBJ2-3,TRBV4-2,TGTGCCAGCAGCCAACCCCCCGGGGTAGCTCCAGATACGCAGTATTTT,CASSQPPGVAPDTQYF
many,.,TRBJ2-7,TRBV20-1,TGCAGTGCTAGAGATGCCTACGAGCAGTACTTC,CSARDAYEQYF
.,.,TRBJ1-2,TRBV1,TGCACCAGCAGCCAAGGAGGGCAGAATGGCTACACCTTC,CTSSQGGQNGYTF
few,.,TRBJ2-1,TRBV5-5,TGTGCCAGCAGCCCTGCCGTGAGGAATGAGCAGTTCTTC,CASSPAVRNEQFF
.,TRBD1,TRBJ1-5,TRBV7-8,TGTGCCAGCAGCTTCGACAGGGGACACAATCAGCCCCAGCATTTT,CASSFDRGHNQPQHF
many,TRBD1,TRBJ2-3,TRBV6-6,TGTGCCAGCAGTTACTCGGACAGGGGGCTTGATACGCAGTATTTT,CASSYSDRGLDTQYF
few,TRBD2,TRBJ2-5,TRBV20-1,TGCAGTGCTGGGAGAGGGACTAGCGGGACGGAGACCCAGTACTTC,CSAGRGTSGTETQYF
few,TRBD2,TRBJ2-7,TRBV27,TGTGCCAGCTCCCCCGGACGGGAGGGGTACGAGCAGTACTTC,CASSPGREGYEQYF
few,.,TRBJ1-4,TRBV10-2,TGCGCCAGCAGTGAAGGAGGGTTGCTGTTTTTT,CASSEGGLLFF
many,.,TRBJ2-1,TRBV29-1,TGCAGCGTTGATAGGGAGATTCAGTTCTTC,CSVDREIQFF
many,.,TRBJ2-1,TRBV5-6,TGTGCCAGCAGCTTTGGGTGGAGCTCCTACAATGAGCAGTTCTTC,CASSFGWSSYNEQFF
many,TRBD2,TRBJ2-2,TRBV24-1,TGTGCCACCAGTGATTGGCGGACTAGCGGGAGAGGGGAGCTGTTTTTT,CATSDWRTSGRGELFF
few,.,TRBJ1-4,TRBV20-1,TGCAGTGCTAGAGCGCCGGGACCCAGTTCATGGAAACTGTTTTTT,CSARAPGPSSWKLFF
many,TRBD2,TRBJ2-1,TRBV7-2,TGTGCCAGCAGTTCGGGACTAGCGGGAGGGCCGGCTCTAGATGAGCAGTTCTTC,CASSSGLAGGPALDEQFF